This T cell receptor beta chain derives from a study of tumor-infiltrating lymphocytes in primary liver carcinoma (dated by TCRdb to about 2017). In terms of the full investigation: Of the five patients, three men and two women aged 30 to 69 years, four had hepatocellular carcinoma and one had combined HCC and intrahepatic cholangiocarcinoma. The five patients had tumors of stage T1-T3 N0M0, with maximum diameters ranging from roughly 4.2 to 10 cm. Each sample produced roughly 3.65 to 8 million productive TCRbeta reads, and read depth showed no significant difference between tissue types. Across five regions of each liver tumor, along with adjacent normal tissue and blood, the study brought together TCRbeta repertoire sequencing, expression microarrays and whole-exome sequencing. A total of 35 or so specimens from 5 patients went through TCRbeta repertoire sequencing, namely 25 tumor regions, 5 adjacent noncancerous liver tissues and 5 peripheral blood samples. To link TCRbeta repertoire diversity with the local molecular phenotype, the roughly 27 tumor region samples were profiled using Agilent mRNA microarrays. Technical replicate repertoires showed high reproducibility, with mean shared-clone rates around 0.9 and correlation coefficients above 0.95.

Including the terminal cysteine and phenylalanine, the CDR3 comprises 16 residues. Of the read, only the CDR3 DNA is kept; its 48 bases are in frame from base 1. V gives up 4 bases and J gives up 1 base, and the segment between their germline ends measures 11 bases. CDR1 is given as LNHDA and CDR2 as SQIVND, both from the germline V gene (reference sequence). On this clonotype: Its antigen specificity is not known. Qualities for individual bases were not recorded, and no much larger clone is one base off.

Total RNA and DNA were co-extracted from approximately 20-30 mg of bulk tissue with the AllPrep DNA/RNA mini kit, without cell sorting. Between late 2015 and early 2016, a handful of patients in China with histopathologically diagnosed primary liver carcinoma had surgical resection. Chronic HBV infection was present in the patients, and the patients were treatment-naive at sampling. Five spatially separated regions were sampled per tumor: superior, inferior, left-lateral and right-lateral poles, plus the tumor centre. More than 85% viable tumor cells were found by histology in every tumor sample. Fresh tumor and adjacent tissue pieces were bisected, with one half stored in RNAlater at -80 degrees C and the other half sent for histology. On the study overall, not on this receptor specifically: Comparison of CD4+ and CD8+ T cell repertoires was precluded by the use of bulk unsorted samples. Because only the TCR beta chain was sequenced and unpaired alpha chains were not captured, true repertoire diversity is likely underestimated. The study included only four to six patients, and the authors note findings should be validated in a larger study. The top 250 clones made up a significantly larger repertoire fraction in tumors than in blood (p = 0.039). Repertoire overlap was higher between tumor regions (mean roughly 35%) than tumor-adjacent (approximately 17%) or tumor-blood (approximately 14%) pairs, consistent with antigen-driven expansion. Just about 8-24% of top clones turned up in all five regions of a tumor, which suggests spatial heterogeneity among tumor-infiltrating T cells.

TCRbeta-specific cDNA was reverse-transcribed from roughly 500 ng total RNA using a constant-region primer and ProtoScript II reverse transcriptase. Construction of the TCRbeta libraries relied on three nested rounds of multiplex PCR, following a slightly modified ARM-PCR procedure. Each of the first two PCR rounds ran for approximately 9 cycles and used multiplex TRBV1-TRBV30 forward primers together with a Cbeta reverse primer. Sample barcodes and Illumina adapters were added in a final 25-cycle PCR using Deep VentR polymerase. Amplicons of 200-500 bp were gel-purified with a QIAquick gel extraction kit before sequencing. TCRbeta amplicons were sequenced on an Illumina HiSeq 2500 with 250-bp paired-end reads. In the paper's pipeline: Reads were quality-trimmed with Trimmomatic v0.33, and paired reads were merged with FLASH v1.2.11 to recover full CDR3 sequences. V, D and J germline segments were assigned to the rearranged TCRbeta sequences by MiGEC v1.2.1b. Clonotype statistics and Shannon-Wiener diversity indices were computed with VDJtools v1.0.0. Except for diversity analysis, only each sample's 250 most abundant clonotypes were used in subsequent analyses to reduce sampling bias. Through fastp at Q25 and MiXCR, TCRdb rebuilt clones from the public reads, retaining in-frame beta chains. Every entry covers one CDR3 protein and lists the most common genes and DNA from its rows. What appears here as the V and J calls and clone size reflects TCRdb's work, not the paper's. The sample table shows around 100,000 distinct CDR3 sequences, and about 70% are seen once. The top ten clonotypes cover over 7.5% of the sample.

The receptor was isolated from a woman aged 60-70 years with primary liver carcinoma and hepatitis B virus infection. The V and J genes are TRBV19 and TRBJ2-6; TRBD2 is perhaps the D gene, given 5 matching bases. Sequenced input: liver tumor tissue from sampling region 5. Sample cell subset or site, as interpreted from the label and publication: tumor region T5, tumor centre. The bases are TGTGCCAGTAGTAACCCCGGGGAATCTGGGGCCAACGTCCTGACTTTC. Its product reads: CASSNPGESGANVLTF.